Included here is one T cell receptor beta chain sequence, with context. There are 14 residues in the CDR3. V gave up 3 bases and J gave up 4 bases, with 10 bases separating them. Germline V gene data show CDR1 as LNHDA and CDR2 as SQIVND (reference sequence). The data were obtained in a study of blood T cell repertoires in COVID-19. Looking at the study overall: T cells, B-cell-depleted T cells, or PBMCs provided the cDNA or gDNA that served as material.

Original handling: Reference gene primer amplification in the assay estimated nucleated cell counts. The repertoire was sequenced with immunoSEQ multiplex PCR; TCRdb's copy has only in-frame clones and lacks some. V, J and clone size reflect that table, while D and trimming were determined from the DNA. In the table there are about 340,000 clones, approximately 86% of which are singletons. The receptor comes from a woman aged 40 to 50 with acute COVID-19. V and J are TRBV19 and TRBJ1-3; D gene ambiguous. The material sequenced was PBMCs or T cells enriched from blood (not recorded which). CDR3 amino acids: CASSIPPVGNTIYF. CDR3 in DNA: TGTGCCAGTAGTATTCCTCCCGTCGGAAACACCATATATTTT.